The source of this T cell receptor beta chain is a study of cytomegalovirus exposure and HLA in healthy donors (TCRdb year 2017). Turning to the overall study: According to an earlier analysis of 587 of the donors, about 170 million T cells yielded 117 million unique TCR beta sequences and roughly 280 Gb of sequence data. Approximately 330 gigabases of sequencing data and 70 million to 100 million unique TCR sequences made up an early release that covered several hundred HLA-typed donors. Of the roughly 410 genotyped donors, 75% to 85% were placed in the genetic ancestry cluster associated with self-reported Caucasian donors. The study was designed to test whether signatures of past pathogen exposure could be identified by cataloging public T cell receptors. The T cell repertoires of 666 subjects were profiled by immunosequencing and related to cytomegalovirus serostatus. Along with the roughly 670-subject first cohort, a separate validation cohort of over 90 different subjects was used. To predict cytomegalovirus infection status, the study combined high-throughput TCR immunosequencing, statistical association of individual TCRs with disease status, and machine learning. In a later analysis, previously published TCR beta repertoires from 666 donors were re-analyzed and high-resolution HLA genotyping was added so that TCR occurrence patterns could be studied. Rather than drawing on any new phenotypic data, the later analysis identified candidate immune exposures from TCR beta sequences and the way those sequences occurred across donors. To decide whether each TCR beta V gene segment behaved as functional or pseudogenic, an earlier analysis of some 570 of the donors relied on high-throughput TCR beta sequencing. Donor age, sex, ethnicity and CMV serostatus were compiled alongside the repertoire data. A later genetic analysis used genome-wide SNP genotypes for about 65% of the roughly 670 donors, treating that subset as a discovery cohort. Every repertoire in the discovery cohort had been generated on one and the same sequencing platform. HLA typing covered class I and class II loci at four-digit resolution. Typing coverage varied by locus: 629-630 donors for A, B, C, DRB1 and DQB1; 522 for DQA1; more than 600 for DPA1; some 470 for DPB1. About five DR-DQ haplotypes were treated as single units for association and clustering because of strong linkage in the cohort. On average, 235,054 unique TCR beta nucleotide sequences were sequenced per donor among more than 350 genotyped donors of the cohort, with roughly 18% of those sequences being non-productive. The paper's findings and limits, for the study overall: Roughly uniform sequencing depth across donors was assumed in presence/absence analyses, although this assumption may not hold. A group of highly shared sequence variants was considered likely to be a technical artifact of the sequencing pipeline. Because HLA typing was missing for some donors at each locus, association tests included only the typed subset. Correlated functional status among segregating V segments might reflect linkage disequilibrium, but an unknown experimental factor could not be ruled out. The classifier was reported to diagnose cytomegalovirus status with high specificity and sensitivity in both the original and validation cohorts. In a later genetic analysis, a missense DCLRE1C variant was associated with V-gene and J-gene trimming of TCR beta chains, and the association was replicated in an independent cohort. Immune exposure information for the cohort was limited to CMV serostatus. While some public TCRs were present in many individuals, most TCR sequences turned up only very rarely across donors. The study gave a list of about 150 TCR beta chains associated with cytomegalovirus. Broadly in line with IMGT annotations, most TCR beta V segments showed up in productive rearrangements about 90% or about 30% of the time in an earlier analysis of approximately 600 of the donors. In a later analysis, TCR association rates were found to vary across HLA loci, with the most associated TCRs seen for DRB1 alleles and the fewest for HLA-C alleles. It was suggested by the authors that the approach could potentially be generalized to other disease states and immunological phenotypes. Compared with equally common non-associated chains, HLA-associated TCR beta chains in a later analysis were more clonally expanded and had lower generation probabilities. Strong co-occurrence of HLA alleles, especially DR and DQ, made assigning TCR associations to individual alleles difficult. In this cohort, only TCR beta chains were sequenced, and detectable features were limited by the absence of alpha or paired-chain data. Because counts were too low, about 15 rarely observed V segments, including chromosome 9 orphons, were left out of the earlier analysis of approximately 580 of the donors. In a later analysis, several top co-occurrence clusters were reported to appear linked to parvovirus B19, influenza, CMV and Epstein-Barr virus. Some IMGT-functional V segments, including TRBV6-2 and TRBV6-3, could not be distinguished by the 87-base-pair reads and were therefore excluded. A further reported finding was that TCR beta sequences accurately predicted the HLA-A and HLA-B alleles for most subjects in the first cohort. In a later analysis, 16,951 TCR beta sequences were associated with specific HLA alleles at a false discovery rate of 0.05. A later genetic analysis reported fewer N-insertions in productive TCRs among donors in an Asian-associated ancestry cluster than the approximately 670-donor mean. In vitro tests confirmed that three of the cytomegalovirus-associated TCR beta chains recognize cytomegalovirus antigens. A later analysis found that most CMV-associated TCR beta chains appeared HLA-restricted, with HLA associations seemingly driven largely by CMV exposure.

In total, about 650 healthy bone marrow donors made up the cohort. At the time of sampling, all cohort members were nominally healthy, though unrecorded immune exposures were likely present. The donor was CMV seronegative and belonged to the group of 352 seronegative cohort members. A peripheral blood sample was collected from each donor, and TCR beta sequencing was performed on peripheral blood mononuclear cells. Genomic DNA was extracted from the blood cell samples with the Qiagen DNeasy Blood Extraction Kit. This clone was recorded once. Its antigen is not yet known. Per-base quality was not reported, and no clone a single base away is much larger than it. Trimming accounts for 4 bases at V and 0 bases at J, while the number of junction bases matched to no gene is 6. The CDR3 sequence holds 16 residues, the cysteine and phenylalanine included. Of all the DNA, just the CDR3 is kept, 48 bases in frame from base 1. According to the germline V gene (reference sequence), CDR1 reads SEHNR and CDR2 reads FQNEAQ.

Library preparation used the immunoSEQ multiplex PCR assay. For the multiplex PCR, a mixture combining 60 forward primers for TCR Vbeta segments and 13 reverse primers for TCR Jbeta segments was used. The CDR3 region of rearranged TCR beta genes was amplified from genomic DNA by a multiplex PCR assay. The amplified TCR beta libraries were sequenced on the Illumina HiSeq System as 87-base-pair reads. The source study handled its data this way. Across the 700 or so repertoires, a later analysis counted approximately 83 million unique TCR beta chains, some 11 million of which were shared by at least two donors. Raw reads were error-corrected and collapsed into unique sequences by a nearest-neighbor algorithm in which closely related sequences were merged to remove PCR and sequencing errors. CDR3 sequences were aligned to IMGT reference sequences to assign V, D and J gene segments. Each retained sequence needed at least a six-nucleotide match to both a V gene segment and a J gene segment. A rearrangement counted as productive if the CDR3 had no stop codons and remained in frame with V and J, and every other rearrangement counted as non-productive. Following IMGT convention, CDR3 was defined as the stretch from the second conserved V-encoded cysteine up to the conserved J-encoded phenylalanine. In an earlier analysis of approximately 590 of the donors, sequences lacking an unambiguous match to a single V gene segment were excluded. In an earlier analysis of approximately 560 of the donors, a V segment was called functional when productive rearrangements were above 56.7%, and segregating when the standard deviation between donors exceeded 5%. To diagnose cytomegalovirus status from the catalog of TCR beta chain sequences, a statistical classification framework was built. In a later analysis, TCR nucleotide sequences were compared against IMGT/GENE-DB human TR gene sequences so that V and J genes could be assigned. Using the TCRdist pipeline, a later analysis assigned CDR3 sequences along with most-parsimonious VDJ recombination scenarios. A later analysis defined each TCR beta chain by its CDR3 amino acid sequence plus V-gene family, and excluded reads lacking a unique V-gene family. In a later analysis, several hundred highly shared, low-generation-probability nucleotide sequences were removed to address suspected cross-contamination and a sequencing artifact. In a later analysis, a clonal expansion index was calculated for each public chain from normalized within-repertoire ranks of inferred template counts. In a later analysis, generation probabilities were computed using a VDJ recombination model fitted to out-of-frame rearrangements, and the results were checked against IGoR. In a later analysis, TCR-TCR, TCR-HLA and TCR-CMV co-occurrence was scored with hypergeometric tests, and a repertoire-size bias correction was applied to TCR pairs. A later analysis estimated false discovery rates by permuting HLA or CMV assignments 20 times. In a later analysis, co-occurring TCRs were grouped using DBSCAN, and TCRdist sequence similarity was added for clustering within HLA-allele-positive subsets. For co-occurrence clustering, repertoires with fewer than 30,000 or more than 120,000 public chains were excluded, along with 4 to 6 repertoires with anomalous nucleotide sharing. Here the immuneACCESS table is served through TCRdb, limited to in-frame sequences with V and J called. Missing clones are a known gap in these copies; in checked studies unresolved V genes cover under half, and the rest lacks a known reason. D and trimming come from the DNA, and the V and J calls and clone size come from that table. This sample comprises roughly 120,000 clones, 60% to 85% of them detected only once. The ten largest clones represent 1.3% of the sample.

The receptor chain draws on TRBV7-9 and TRBJ2-1, with 7 middle bases fitting TRBD1. The sample comprised PBMCs. The sequence was obtained from a woman aged 25 to 39 in good health and CMV-seronegative. The DNA is as follows: TGTGCCAGCAGCTCGGACAGGACGAGCTCCTACAATGAGCAGTTCTTC. Its product reads: CASSSDRTSSYNEQFF.